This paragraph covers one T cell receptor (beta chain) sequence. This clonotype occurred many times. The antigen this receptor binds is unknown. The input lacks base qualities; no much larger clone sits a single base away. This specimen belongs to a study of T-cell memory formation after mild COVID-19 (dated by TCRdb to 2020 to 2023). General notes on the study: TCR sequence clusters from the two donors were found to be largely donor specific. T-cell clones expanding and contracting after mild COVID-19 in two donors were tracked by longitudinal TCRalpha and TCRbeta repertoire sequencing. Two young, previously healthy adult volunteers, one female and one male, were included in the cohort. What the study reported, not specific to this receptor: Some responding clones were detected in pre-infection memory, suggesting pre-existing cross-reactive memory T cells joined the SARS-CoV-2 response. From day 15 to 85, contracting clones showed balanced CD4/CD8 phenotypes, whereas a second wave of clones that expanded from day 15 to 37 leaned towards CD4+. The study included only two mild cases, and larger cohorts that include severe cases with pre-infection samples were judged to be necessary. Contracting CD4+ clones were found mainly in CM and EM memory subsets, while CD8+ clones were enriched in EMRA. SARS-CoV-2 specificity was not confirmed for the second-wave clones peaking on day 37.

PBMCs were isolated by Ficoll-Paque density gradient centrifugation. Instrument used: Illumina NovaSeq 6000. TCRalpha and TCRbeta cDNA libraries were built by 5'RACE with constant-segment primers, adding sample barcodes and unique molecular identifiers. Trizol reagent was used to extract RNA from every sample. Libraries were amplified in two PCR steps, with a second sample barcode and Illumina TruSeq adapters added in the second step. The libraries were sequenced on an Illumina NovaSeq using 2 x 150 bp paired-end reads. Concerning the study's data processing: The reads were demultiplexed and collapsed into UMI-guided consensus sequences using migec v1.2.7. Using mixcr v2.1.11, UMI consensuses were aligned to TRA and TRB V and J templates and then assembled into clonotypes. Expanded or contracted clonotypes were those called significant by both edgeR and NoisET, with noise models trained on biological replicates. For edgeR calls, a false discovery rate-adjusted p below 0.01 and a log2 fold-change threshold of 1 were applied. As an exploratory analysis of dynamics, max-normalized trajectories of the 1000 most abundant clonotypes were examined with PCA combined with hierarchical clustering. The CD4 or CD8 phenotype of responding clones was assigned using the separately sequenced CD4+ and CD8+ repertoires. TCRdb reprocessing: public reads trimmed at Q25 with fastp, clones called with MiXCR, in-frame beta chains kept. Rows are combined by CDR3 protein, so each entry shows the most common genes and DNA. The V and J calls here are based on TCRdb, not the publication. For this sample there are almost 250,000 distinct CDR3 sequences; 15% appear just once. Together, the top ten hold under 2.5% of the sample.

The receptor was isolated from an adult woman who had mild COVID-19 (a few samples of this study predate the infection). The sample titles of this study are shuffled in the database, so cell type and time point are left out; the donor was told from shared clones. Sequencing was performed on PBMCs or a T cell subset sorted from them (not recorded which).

This receptor carries the CDR3 CASSAELAAEQFF. The nucleotides are TGTGCCAGCAGCGCCGAACTAGCAGCTGAGCAGTTCTTC. This chain is built from TRBV7-2 and TRBJ2-1; the D gene is perhaps TRBD2, on 6 matching bases. The germline V gene provides CDR1 SGHTA and CDR2 FQGNSA. V and J are truncated by 5 bases and 9 bases respectively, leaving an intervening sequence of 14 bases. The CDR3, from cysteine to phenylalanine, totals 13 residues. The DNA shown is the 39-base CDR3, in frame from base 1.